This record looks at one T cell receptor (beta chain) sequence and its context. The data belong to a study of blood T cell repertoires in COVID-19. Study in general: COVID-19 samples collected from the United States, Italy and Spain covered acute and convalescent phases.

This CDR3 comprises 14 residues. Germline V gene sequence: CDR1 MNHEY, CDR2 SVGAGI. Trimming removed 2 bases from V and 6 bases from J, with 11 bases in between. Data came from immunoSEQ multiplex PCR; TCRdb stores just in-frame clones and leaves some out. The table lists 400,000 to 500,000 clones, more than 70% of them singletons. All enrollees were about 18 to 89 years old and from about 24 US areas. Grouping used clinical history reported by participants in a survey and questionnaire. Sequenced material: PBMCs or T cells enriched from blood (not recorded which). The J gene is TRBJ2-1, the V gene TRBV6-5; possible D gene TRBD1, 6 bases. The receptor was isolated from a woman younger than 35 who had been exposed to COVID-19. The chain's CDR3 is CASSYEAGVNEQFF. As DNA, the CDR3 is TGTGCCAGCAGTTACGAAGCAGGGGTCAATGAGCAGTTCTTC.